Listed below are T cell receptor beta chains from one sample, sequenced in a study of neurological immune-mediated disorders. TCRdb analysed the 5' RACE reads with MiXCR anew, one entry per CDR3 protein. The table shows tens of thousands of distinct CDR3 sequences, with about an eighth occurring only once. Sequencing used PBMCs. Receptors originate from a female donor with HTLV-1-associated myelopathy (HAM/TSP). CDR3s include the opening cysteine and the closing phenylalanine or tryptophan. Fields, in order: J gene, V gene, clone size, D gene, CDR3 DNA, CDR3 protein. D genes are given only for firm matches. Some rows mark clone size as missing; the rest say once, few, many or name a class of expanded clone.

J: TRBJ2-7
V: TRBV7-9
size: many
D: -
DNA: TGTGCCAGCAGCCCAACTAAGGGAGGGCAGTACTTC
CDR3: CASSPTKGGQYF

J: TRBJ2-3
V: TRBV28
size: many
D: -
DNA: TGTGCCAGCAGTTTTCCCGGGCGGGCGGCAGATACGCAGTATTTT
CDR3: CASSFPGRAADTQYF

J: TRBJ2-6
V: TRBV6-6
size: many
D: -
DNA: TGTGCCAGCACCCTTATAAATTCCCGGGACTGGCTCTCTTTC
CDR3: CASTLINSRDWLSF

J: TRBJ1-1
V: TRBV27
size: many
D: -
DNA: TGTGCCAGCCGTCCGATAGGGAAGGCACCTGAAGCTTTCTTT
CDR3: CASRPIGKAPEAFF

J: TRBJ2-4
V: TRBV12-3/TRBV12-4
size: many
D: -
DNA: TGTGCCAGCAGTATCTTTTACAGGGACATTCAGTACTTC
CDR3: CASSIFYRDIQYF

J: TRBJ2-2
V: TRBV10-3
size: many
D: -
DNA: TGTGCCATCAGCCGGTCCGCGAACACCGGGGAGCTGTTTTTT
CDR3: CAISRSANTGELFF

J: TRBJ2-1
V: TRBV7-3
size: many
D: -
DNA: TGTGCCAGCAGTCCCCGGGGTTCAAATGAGCAGTTCTTC
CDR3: CASSPRGSNEQFF

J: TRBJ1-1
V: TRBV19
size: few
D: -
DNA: TGTGCCAGTAGTATGGGTGCAGGGGTGGGAACTGAAGCTTTCTTT
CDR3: CASSMGAGVGTEAFF

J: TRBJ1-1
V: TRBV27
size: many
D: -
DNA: TGTGCCAGCAGTTTCGAGGGGCGAAACACTGAAGCTTTCTTT
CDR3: CASSFEGRNTEAFF

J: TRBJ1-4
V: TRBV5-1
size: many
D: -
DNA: TGCGCCAGCAGCTTGGCCGGCGCCATAAAGGAAAAACTGTTTTTT
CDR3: CASSLAGAIKEKLFF

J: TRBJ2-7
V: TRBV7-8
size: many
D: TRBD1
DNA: TGTGCCAGCAGCCCGACAGGGGATTCCTACGAGCAGTACTTC
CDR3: CASSPTGDSYEQYF

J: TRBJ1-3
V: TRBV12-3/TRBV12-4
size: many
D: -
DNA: TGTGCCAGCAGTTTAGGGACCTCTGGAAACACCATATATTTT
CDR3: CASSLGTSGNTIYF

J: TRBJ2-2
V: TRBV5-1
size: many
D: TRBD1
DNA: TGCGCCAGCGAGCTGGCAGGGGGTATCGGGGAGCTGTTTTTT
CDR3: CASELAGGIGELFF

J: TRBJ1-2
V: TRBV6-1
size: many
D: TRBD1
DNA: TGTGCCAGCAGGGACAGGGCCTTTGGCTACACCTTC
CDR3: CASRDRAFGYTF

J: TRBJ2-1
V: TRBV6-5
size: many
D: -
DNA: TGTGCCAGCCTCGACAGCTACAATGAGCAGTTCTTC
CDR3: CASLDSYNEQFF

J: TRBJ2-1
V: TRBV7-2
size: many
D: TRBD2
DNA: TGTGCCAGCAGCTCCACTTTGTTGGGGGGGGCCTACAATGAGCAGTTCTTC
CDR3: CASSSTLLGGAYNEQFF

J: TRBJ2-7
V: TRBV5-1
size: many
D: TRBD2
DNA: TGCGCCAGCAGCTTGACTAGCGGGGGTGGTTCCTACGAGCAGTACTTC
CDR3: CASSLTSGGGSYEQYF

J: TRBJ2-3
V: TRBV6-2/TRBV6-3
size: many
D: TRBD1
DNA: TGTGCCAGCAGTCACAGGGGGTTCAGCACAGATACGCAGTATTTT
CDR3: CASSHRGFSTDTQYF

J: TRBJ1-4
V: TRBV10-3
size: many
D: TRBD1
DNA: TGTGCCATCAGAGATCCTGGGACAGGGGTTGAAAAACTGTTTTTT
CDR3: CAIRDPGTGVEKLFF

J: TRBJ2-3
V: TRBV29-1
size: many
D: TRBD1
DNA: TGCAGCGTTGAGAACAGGGGGTTTACAGATACGCAGTATTTT
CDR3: CSVENRGFTDTQYF

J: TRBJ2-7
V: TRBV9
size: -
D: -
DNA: TGTGCCAGCAGCCCTCAGGGCCTAAACTCCTACGAGCAGTACTTC
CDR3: CASSPQGLNSYEQYF

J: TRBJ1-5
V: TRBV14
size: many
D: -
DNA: TGTGCCAGCAGCCAAGATCAGGACAATCAGCCCCAGCATTTT
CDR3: CASSQDQDNQPQHF

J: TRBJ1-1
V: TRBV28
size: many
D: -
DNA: TGTGCCAGCAGCTCAAGCGGGATGGGGAACACTGAAGCTTTCTTT
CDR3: CASSSSGMGNTEAFF

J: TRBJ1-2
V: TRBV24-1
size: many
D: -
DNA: TGTGCCACCAGTGACCAGACAGGCTCGGAGCATGGCTACACCTTC
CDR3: CATSDQTGSEHGYTF

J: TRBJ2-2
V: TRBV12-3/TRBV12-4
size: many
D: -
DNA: TGTGCCAGCTGGGGGACCGGGGAGCTGTTTTTT
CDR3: CASWGTGELFF

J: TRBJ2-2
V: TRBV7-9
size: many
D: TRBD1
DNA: TGTGCCAGCAGCGGGGAGGACAGGGCCGGGGAGCTGTTTTTT
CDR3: CASSGEDRAGELFF